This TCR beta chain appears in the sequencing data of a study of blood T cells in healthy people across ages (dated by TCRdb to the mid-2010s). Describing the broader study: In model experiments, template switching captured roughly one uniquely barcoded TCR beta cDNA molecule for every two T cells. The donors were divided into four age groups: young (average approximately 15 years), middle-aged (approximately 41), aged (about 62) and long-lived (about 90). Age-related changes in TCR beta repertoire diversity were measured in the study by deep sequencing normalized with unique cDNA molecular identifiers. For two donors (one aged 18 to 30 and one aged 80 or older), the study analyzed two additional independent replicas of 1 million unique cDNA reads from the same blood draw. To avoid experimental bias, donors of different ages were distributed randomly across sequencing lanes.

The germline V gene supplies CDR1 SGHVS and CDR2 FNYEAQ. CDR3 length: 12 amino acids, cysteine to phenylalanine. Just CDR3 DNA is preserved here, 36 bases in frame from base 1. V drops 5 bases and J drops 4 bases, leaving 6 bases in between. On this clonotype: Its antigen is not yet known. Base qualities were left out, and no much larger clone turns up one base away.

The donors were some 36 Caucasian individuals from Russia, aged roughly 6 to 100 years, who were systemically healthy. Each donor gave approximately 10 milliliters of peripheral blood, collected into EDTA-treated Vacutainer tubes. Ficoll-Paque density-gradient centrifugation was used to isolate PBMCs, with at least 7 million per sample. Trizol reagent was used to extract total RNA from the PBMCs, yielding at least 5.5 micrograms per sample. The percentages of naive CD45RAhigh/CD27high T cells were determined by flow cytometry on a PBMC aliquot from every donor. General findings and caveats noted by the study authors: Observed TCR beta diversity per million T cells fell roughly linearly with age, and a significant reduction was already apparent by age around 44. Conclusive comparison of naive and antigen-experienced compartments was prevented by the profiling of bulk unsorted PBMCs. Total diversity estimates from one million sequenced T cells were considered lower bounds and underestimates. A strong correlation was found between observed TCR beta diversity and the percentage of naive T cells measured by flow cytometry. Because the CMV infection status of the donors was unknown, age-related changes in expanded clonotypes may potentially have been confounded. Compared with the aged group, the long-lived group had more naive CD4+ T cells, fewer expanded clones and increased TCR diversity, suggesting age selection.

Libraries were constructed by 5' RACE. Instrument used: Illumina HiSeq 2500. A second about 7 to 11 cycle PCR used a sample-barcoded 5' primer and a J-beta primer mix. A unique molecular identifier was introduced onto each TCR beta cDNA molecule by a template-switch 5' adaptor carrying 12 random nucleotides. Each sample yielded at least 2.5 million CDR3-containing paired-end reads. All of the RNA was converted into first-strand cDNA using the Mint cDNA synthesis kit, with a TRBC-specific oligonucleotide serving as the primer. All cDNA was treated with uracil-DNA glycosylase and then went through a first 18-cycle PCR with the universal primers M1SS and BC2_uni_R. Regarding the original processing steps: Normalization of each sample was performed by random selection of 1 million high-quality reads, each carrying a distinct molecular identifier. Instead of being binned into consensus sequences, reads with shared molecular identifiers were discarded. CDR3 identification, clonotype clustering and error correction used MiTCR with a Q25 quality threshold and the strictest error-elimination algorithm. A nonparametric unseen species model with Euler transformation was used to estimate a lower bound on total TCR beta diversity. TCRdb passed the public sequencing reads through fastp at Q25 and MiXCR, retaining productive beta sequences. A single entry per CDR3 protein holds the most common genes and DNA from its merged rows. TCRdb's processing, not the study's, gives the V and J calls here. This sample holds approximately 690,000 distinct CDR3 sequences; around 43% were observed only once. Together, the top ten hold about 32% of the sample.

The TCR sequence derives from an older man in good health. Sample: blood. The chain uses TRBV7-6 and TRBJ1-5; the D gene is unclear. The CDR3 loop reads CASSPLNQPQHF. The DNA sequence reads TGTGCCAGCAGCCCGCTAAATCAGCCCCAGCATTTT.